This section outlines one T cell receptor beta chain sequence together with its context. Trimming removed 0 bases at V and 1 base at J, with 7 bases between. Germline loops: CDR1 SGDLS, CDR2 YYNGEE. The CDR3 has 14 residues. The sample comes from a study of blood T cell repertoires in COVID-19. Clones were read by immunoSEQ multiplex PCR, and TCRdb kept only the in-frame ones, dropping some. The repertoire holds over 250,000 clones, 88% seen once, with over 4% in the top ten. The chain is built from TRBV9 and TRBJ1-1; D uncertain. Sequencing was performed on peripheral blood. The source of this sequence is a man aged 55 to 70 who had recovered from COVID-19. CDR3: CASSVVPSNTEAFF. For the CDR3, the DNA is TGTGCCAGCAGCGTAGTTCCTTCGAACACTGAAGCTTTCTTT. Full variable domain (outside the CDR3, taken from reference TRBV9 and TRBJ1-1): DSGVTQTPKHLITATGQRVTLRCSPRSGDLSVYWYQQSLDQGLQFLIQYYNGEERAKGNILERFSAQQFPDLHSELNLSSLELGDSALYFCASSVVPSNTEAFFGQGTRLTVV.